Below, 32 T cell receptor beta chains from the same sample are listed, as sequenced in a study of OX40 agonist ivuxolimab in advanced cancers. Method: immunoSEQ multiplex PCR; TCRdb's copy keeps in-frame clones and lacks some. The repertoire holds more than 65,000 clones, with around 84% as singletons. The specimen was CD4+ or CD8+ T cells sorted from blood, collected in a trial of the OX40 agonist ivuxolimab. These receptors were obtained from an adult with an advanced solid tumor such as melanoma, head and neck, liver or kidney cancer.

This chain connects TRBV6-1 to TRBJ2-1; D is ambiguous. Deletions cut 3 bases from V and 12 bases from J, with 15 bases between. The CDR3 is 13 residues long. In germline, CDR1 is MNHNS, CDR2 SASEGT. The CDR3, as DNA: TGTGCCAGCAGTGAGGCGGAGACGAGAGGGCAGTTCTTC. This codes for CASSEAETRGQFF.

This chain joins TRBV7-2 and TRBJ2-3; D possibly corresponds to TRBD2 (7 bases). In germline, CDR1 is SGHTA, CDR2 FQGNSA. The V end was cut by 5 bases, the J end by 4 bases, with 16 bases between. The CDR3 spans 15 residues. Here the CDR3 DNA reads TGTGCCAGCAGCCCCGGGGGGCTCGGCGCAGATACGCAGTATTTT. This translates into CASSPGGLGADTQYF.

The J gene is TRBJ2-5, the V gene TRBV5-8; D is unresolved. The CDR3 is made up of 11 amino acids. V lost 4 bases and J lost 4, with 5 bases in between. The germline CDR1 and CDR2 sequences are SGHTS and YDEGEE. CDR3 sequence (DNA): TGTGCCAGCAGCCCCTTAGAGACCCAGTACTTC. Residues: CASSPLETQYF.

This clone was found a few times. This chain links TRBV10-3 with TRBJ2-7, with 9 bases identical to TRBD2. Trimming cost V 6 bases and J 0 bases; bases outside gene matches: 6. CDR1 is ENHRY and CDR2 is SYGVKD in the germline V gene. The CDR3 is 15 residues long. The CDR3 loop is CAISGSGSPSYEQYF. CDR3 DNA sequence: TGTGCCATCAGCGGTAGCGGGAGCCCCTCCTACGAGCAGTACTTC.

In its sample, this clone was seen a few times. The V call is TRBV18, the J call TRBJ1-1; D possibly corresponds to TRBD1 (5 bases). V lost 4 bases, J lost 4 bases, and 7 bases lay in between. The germline CDR1 and CDR2 sequences are KGHSH and LQKENI. This CDR3 has 12 amino acids. The CDR3 nucleotides read TGTGCCAGCTCACAGGGGAGCACTGAAGCTTTCTTT. This translates into CASSQGSTEAFF.

The chain is built from TRBV12-5 and TRBJ2-2, with 8 bases identical to TRBD2. The CDR3 contains 16 residues. Per the germline V gene, CDR1 is LGHNT and CDR2 is FRNRAP. V shed 1 base, J shed 6 bases, and the junction held 7 bases outside the gene matches. CDR3 region: CASGLGAGVIAGELFF. DNA for the CDR3: TGTGCTAGTGGTTTGGGAGCGGGAGTTATCGCCGGGGAGCTGTTTTTT.

This clone was seen only once. CDR3 sequence (DNA): TGTGCCAGCAGCCCAGGGACTGCTAGTCTTACAACTAATGAAAAACTGTTTTTT. The encoded protein is CASSPGTASLTTNEKLFF. The chain is built from TRBV7-3 and TRBJ1-4, with a possible D match to TRBD1 (5 bases). The CDR3 extends over 18 amino acids. The V end lost 5 bases, the J end lost 0 bases, and 19 bases lay between the germline ends. From germline, CDR1 is SGHTA and CDR2 FQGTGA.

The V call is TRBV28, the J call TRBJ2-3; TRBD1 matches 9 bases. The CDR3 has 15 amino acids. Germline assignment: CDR1 MDHEN and CDR2 SYDVKM. The J segment lost 3 bases and the V segment lost 0 bases, leaving 1 base of the junction unmatched. The CDR3 spells CASSLWGTGTDTQYF. As DNA, the CDR3 is TGTGCCAGCAGTTTATGGGGGACAGGGACAGATACGCAGTATTTT.

The chain links TRBV5-1 to TRBJ1-1; D not certain. CDR3 length equals 14 residues. V lost 1 base and J 2 bases, leaving 9 bases between the germline ends. CDR1 and CDR2 from the germline V gene are SGHRS and YFSETQ. CDR3 protein: CASSLSSGNTEAFF. For the CDR3, the DNA is TGCGCCAGCAGCTTGTCGTCGGGAAACACTGAAGCTTTCTTT.

J is TRBJ1-3 and V is TRBV9; D is perhaps TRBD1 (5 bases). V lost 0 bases, J lost 2 bases, and 9 bases lay in between. The CDR3 extends over 15 amino acids. CDR1 is SGDLS and CDR2 is YYNGEE in the germline V gene. The CDR3 DNA reads TGTGCCAGCAGCGTAGAGGGGACGGCTGGAAACACCATATATTTT. Translating it yields CASSVEGTAGNTIYF. Filled out from reference TRBV9 and TRBJ1-3, the complete variable domain reads DSGVTQTPKHLITATGQRVTLRCSPRSGDLSVYWYQQSLDQGLQFLIQYYNGEERAKGNILERFSAQQFPDLHSELNLSSLELGDSALYFCASSVEGTAGNTIYFGEGSWLTVV.

The chain uses TRBV11-3 and TRBJ1-1; possible D gene TRBD1, 6 bases. The CDR3 spans 15 residues. Trimming pared 5 bases from V and 1 base from J, leaving 14 bases between. Germline CDR1 SGHNT, CDR2 YENEEA. In nucleotides, the CDR3 is TGTGCCAGCAGCCAGGGGTATTTTGGGAACACTGAAGCTTTCTTT. This sequence encodes CASSQGYFGNTEAFF.

The chain links TRBV18 to TRBJ1-2, with 8 bases fitting TRBD1. J gave up 3 bases and V 3 bases, and 12 bases lay outside the gene matches. Germline loops: CDR1 KGHSH, CDR2 LQKENI. This CDR3 has 17 amino acids. The CDR3 loop is CASSPAGGAVSHYGYTF. The CDR3 DNA sequence: TGTGCCAGCTCACCTGCAGGGGGCGCGGTCTCGCACTATGGCTACACCTTC.

The chain has TRBV4-3 and TRBJ2-3, with 7 nucleotides matching TRBD2. The germline CDR1 and CDR2 sequences are LGHNA and YSLEER. This CDR3 is built from 17 residues. Trimming took 0 bases from V and 7 from J; bases not matched to a gene: 13. DNA of the CDR3: TGCGCCAGCAGCCAAGATGCGGTTAGGCGGGGGTTGAATACGCAGTATTTT. Translation gives CASSQDAVRRGLNTQYF.

The chain employs TRBV7-9 and TRBJ2-3, with TRBD1 identical over 9 bases. The CDR3 length is 15 residues. Trimming took 5 bases from V and 5 from J; bases not matched to a gene: 8. Germline CDR1 is SEHNR and CDR2 is FQNEAQ (reference sequence). The CDR3 sequence is CASSPGTGWGDTQYF. In nucleotides, the CDR3 is TGTGCCAGCAGCCCAGGGACAGGGTGGGGAGATACGCAGTATTTT.

The V and J genes are TRBV10-3 and TRBJ1-3; D not resolved. V was pared by 3 bases and J by 4 bases, with 13 bases between. The CDR3 is 15 residues long. CDR1 and CDR2 (germline): ENHRY, SYGVKD. Here the CDR3 DNA reads TGTGCCATCAGTGACTCCGGCCCCAGGGGAAACACCATATATTTT. Translating it yields CAISDSGPRGNTIYF.

Only one count was recorded for this clone. The genes are TRBV20-1 and TRBJ1-2; D uncertain. The CDR3 totals 11 residues. Trimming stripped 0 bases from V and 12 bases from J, with 11 bases between. Germline V gene data show CDR1 as DFQATT and CDR2 as SNEGSKA (reference sequence). CDR3 sequence reads: CSARDAAGDTF. Written as DNA, the CDR3 is TGCAGTGCTAGAGATGCAGCCGGCGACACCTTC.

In this sample, this clone turned up once. The rearrangement uses TRBV28 and TRBJ1-4; D gene uncertain. Trimming pared 1 base from V and 6 bases from J, leaving 0 bases between. Germline values: CDR1 MDHEN, CDR2 SYDVKM. The CDR3 runs 11 residues. In nucleotides, the CDR3 is TGTGCCAGCAGTTTATATGAAAAACTGTTTTTT. Its translation: CASSLYEKLFF.

The chain links TRBV4-2 to TRBJ2-1, with 12 bases identical to TRBD2. The V segment lost 4 bases and the J segment 9 bases; nucleotides outside the gene matches: 10. The CDR3 is 16 amino acids. The germline CDR1 and CDR2 sequences are LGHNA and YNFKEQ. CDR3 DNA: TGTGCCAGCAGCCCCGGCGGTCTAGCGGGGGGGCTTGAGCAGTTCTTC. As protein: CASSPGGLAGGLEQFF.

The rearrangement links TRBV11-2 to TRBJ2-6; TRBD1 is a possible D gene (6 bases). Deletions cut 7 bases from V and 0 bases from J, with 10 bases between. Germline V gene data show CDR1 as SGHAT and CDR2 as FQNNGV. The CDR3 covers 15 residues. As DNA, the CDR3 is TGTGCCAGCAACCAAGGGGGCTCTGGGGCCAACGTCCTGACTTTC. It is translated as CASNQGGSGANVLTF.

The chain carries TRBV19 and TRBJ2-1; no reliable D call. This CDR3 is 15 amino acids long. Looked up from germline, CDR1 is LNHDA and CDR2 is SQIVND (reference sequence). Between the trimmed V and J ends, which lost 6 bases and 0 bases, there was a span of 12 bases. The CDR3 loop is CASRLTKSSYNEQFF. The CDR3 region has the DNA TGTGCCAGTAGACTAACTAAAAGCTCCTACAATGAGCAGTTCTTC.

This sequence joins TRBV4-3 and TRBJ1-1; no firm D call. The CDR3 runs to 14 residues. Trimming took off 0 bases at V and 5 bases at J, with 10 bases between the two ends. CDR1 is LGHNA and CDR2 is YSLEER in the germline V gene. CDR3 coding DNA: TGCGCCAGCAGCCAAGATAAAGGATATACTGAAGCTTTCTTT. This codes for CASSQDKGYTEAFF.

The chain recombines TRBV5-1 with TRBJ1-2; 8 bases map to TRBD1. V gave up 2 bases and J gave up 3 bases; unmatched junction bases: 12. CDR1 is SGHRS, CDR2 YFSETQ, per germline. CDR3 length equals 17 residues. The CDR3 here is CASSLDRGLLQYYGYTF. CDR3 DNA sequence: TGCGCCAGCAGCTTAGACAGGGGCCTCCTCCAGTACTATGGCTACACCTTC.

The gene calls are TRBV11-3 and TRBJ2-3; unclear D gene. The V gene lost 4 bases and the J gene lost 0 bases, with 23 bases spanning the gap. Germline loops: CDR1 SGHNT, CDR2 YENEEA. The CDR3 loop spans 19 amino acids. DNA for the CDR3: TGTGCCAGCAGCTCACCCATCCCCGTTCTTTTCGCCAGCACAGATACGCAGTATTTT. Encoded protein: CASSSPIPVLFASTDTQYF.

This clone has a single count. This chain connects TRBV19 to TRBJ2-2; D unresolved. CDR1 and CDR2 from the germline V gene are LNHDA and SQIVND (reference sequence). This CDR3 has 12 residues. In DNA form, the CDR3 reads TGTGCAGTAACCGGGAACACCGGGGAGCTGTTTTTT. Its translation is CAVTGNTGELFF.

The chain uses TRBV6-5 and TRBJ1-5; D not certain. The CDR3 has 13 residues. V shed 6 bases and J shed 6 bases, with 12 bases lying between them. Germline V CDR1 and CDR2: MNHEY, SVGAGI. This CDR3 reads CASSPGLIQPQHF. CDR3 coding DNA: TGTGCCAGCAGCCCTGGATTGATTCAGCCCCAGCATTTT.

This chain connects TRBV7-3 to TRBJ1-6; 8 positions agree with TRBD1. The V gene end was trimmed by 4 bases and the J gene end by 0 bases; junction bases not matched to a gene: 5. The CDR3 contains 17 residues. Germline CDR1 is SGHTA and CDR2 is FQGTGA. In DNA, the CDR3 is TGTGCCAGCAGCTGGGGACAGGCGAGCTCCTATAATTCACCCCTCCACTTT. This gives the protein CASSWGQASSYNSPLHF.

This clone was counted a single time. The rearrangement uses TRBV23-1 and TRBJ1-5, with 9 bases that match TRBD1. TRBV23-1 is classed as an ORF, of uncertain function. The length of the CDR3 is 17 residues. Losses at the gene ends were 8 bases for V and 3 bases for J; bases not matched to a gene: 14. CDR3: CASSRPRQGGINQPQHF. The CDR3 DNA is TGCGCCAGCTCACGCCCGAGACAGGGGGGGATCAATCAGCCCCAGCATTTT.

This clone came up a few times. V is TRBV19 and J is TRBJ1-3, with D possibly TRBD1 on 5 matching bases. Germline lookup yields CDR1 LNHDA and CDR2 SQIVND (reference sequence). V was clipped by 3 bases and J by 0 bases, with 15 bases between them. The CDR3 sequence is 17 residues long. The CDR3 bases are TGTGCCAGTAGTATGGCACCGGGGACTATCTCTGGAAACACCATATATTTT. Translation: CASSMAPGTISGNTIYF.

This sequence joins TRBV6-5 and TRBJ2-1; 9 bases align to TRBD2. CDR1 and CDR2 (germline): MNHEY, SVGAGI. The CDR3 runs 13 residues. The V gene end was trimmed by 6 bases and the J gene end by 8 bases; junction bases not matched to a gene: 5. The CDR3 DNA reads TGTGCCAGCAGACGGGGACTAGCCGATGAGCAGTTCTTC. Its translation: CASRRGLADEQFF.

A single count supports this clone. The chain uses TRBV5-4 and TRBJ2-3; no firm D call. V was clipped by 4 bases and J by 2 bases, with 14 bases between them. The CDR3 has 15 residues. Germline values: CDR1 SGHNT, CDR2 YYREEE (reference sequence). The CDR3 nucleotides are TGTGCCAGCAGCCCTACTTCGCTCCTCACAGATACGCAGTATTTT. Translated: CASSPTSLLTDTQYF.

The V call is TRBV2, the J call TRBJ1-2; the D is unclear. The CDR3 spans 16 residues. The germline V gene encodes CDR1 SNHLY and CDR2 FYNNEI. Deletions cut 3 bases from V and 0 bases from J, with 14 bases between. The CDR3 is CASSEGRQRANYGYTF. The CDR3 region has the DNA TGTGCCAGCAGTGAGGGCAGACAAAGAGCTAACTATGGCTACACCTTC.

The genes are TRBV11-1 and TRBJ1-2; 10 bases are a match to TRBD1. The CDR3 has 14 residues. V shed 5 bases and J 6 bases; nucleotides not matched to a gene: 6. Germline lookup yields CDR1 SGHAT and CDR2 FQDESV (reference sequence). The CDR3 nucleotides are TGTGCCAGCAGCCGGGGACAGGGGACGCATGGCTACACCTTC. Its translation is CASSRGQGTHGYTF.